This T cell receptor beta chain was sequenced during a study of T-cell memory formation after mild COVID-19 (dated by TCRdb to 2020 to 2023). In terms of the full investigation: TCR sequence clusters from the two donors were found to be largely donor specific. In two donors, T-cell clones that expanded and contracted after mild COVID-19 were followed by sequencing TCRalpha and TCRbeta repertoires longitudinally. The cohort comprised two young, previously healthy adult volunteers, one female and one male.

CDR3 length: 13 amino acids, cysteine to phenylalanine. The read is trimmed to its CDR3 DNA, 39 bases read in frame from base 1. The trim is 4 bases for V and 5 bases for J, with a gap of 15 bases between the germline ends. From a lookup of the germline V gene (reference sequence), CDR1 and CDR2 are GTSNPN and SVGIG. This clonotype has more than one count but fewer than ten. No antigen is known for it. No much larger clone exists at a distance of one base, and base qualities are not known. Ficoll-Paque density gradient centrifugation was used to isolate PBMCs. The paper as a whole reports these results and caveats: Balanced CD4/CD8 phenotypes were observed for clones contracting from day 15 to 85, whereas a bias towards CD4+ was observed for a second wave of clones expanding from day 15 to 37. Only a couple of mild cases were covered in the study, and larger cohorts including severe cases with pre-infection samples were considered necessary. SARS-CoV-2 specificity of the second-wave clones peaking on day 37 was not confirmed. Contracting CD4+ clones appeared mostly in the CM and EM memory subsets, whereas CD8+ clones were enriched in EMRA. The detection of some responding clones in pre-infection memory suggests that pre-existing cross-reactive memory T cells joined the SARS-CoV-2 response.

These reads were obtained on an Illumina NovaSeq 6000. Using 5'RACE with constant-segment primers, TCRalpha and TCRbeta cDNA libraries were constructed, with sample barcodes and unique molecular identifiers added in the process. RNA was extracted from every sample with Trizol reagent. Amplification of the libraries took two PCR steps, and the second step added a second sample barcode plus Illumina TruSeq adapters. Sequencing of the libraries was done on an Illumina NovaSeq, producing 2 x 150 bp paired-end reads. Regarding the original processing steps: The reads were demultiplexed and collapsed into UMI-guided consensus sequences using migec v1.2.7. Using mixcr v2.1.11, UMI consensuses were aligned to TRA and TRB V and J templates and then assembled into clonotypes. Expanded or contracted clonotypes were those called significant by both edgeR and NoisET, with noise models trained on biological replicates. For edgeR calls, the cutoffs were a false discovery rate-adjusted p below 0.01 and a log2 fold-change threshold of 1. As an exploratory analysis of dynamics, max-normalized trajectories of the 1000 most abundant clonotypes were examined with PCA combined with hierarchical clustering. The CD4 or CD8 phenotype of responding clones was assigned using the separately sequenced CD4+ and CD8+ repertoires. Clones were called with MiXCR by TCRdb after fastp trimmed the public reads at Q25, and only in-frame beta chains were retained. Each entry merges the rows of one CDR3 protein and shows their most common DNA and genes. The V and J calls come from TCRdb's annotation, not from the publication. The sample yields about 390,000 distinct CDR3 sequences; roughly 20% were counted once. Approximately 13% of the sample is held by the ten biggest clonotypes.

This clonotype was obtained from an adult woman who had mild COVID-19 (a few samples of this study predate the infection). The sample titles of this study are shuffled in the database, so cell type and time point are left out; the donor was told from shared clones. The chain links TRBV30 with TRBJ2-7, with TRBD1 perhaps the D gene, on 5 matching bases. Sequencing used PBMCs or a T cell subset sorted from them (not recorded which). The encoded CDR3 is CAWNLGAGNEQYF. In nucleotide form, the sequence is TGTGCCTGGAACCTAGGGGCTGGGAACGAGCAGTACTTC.